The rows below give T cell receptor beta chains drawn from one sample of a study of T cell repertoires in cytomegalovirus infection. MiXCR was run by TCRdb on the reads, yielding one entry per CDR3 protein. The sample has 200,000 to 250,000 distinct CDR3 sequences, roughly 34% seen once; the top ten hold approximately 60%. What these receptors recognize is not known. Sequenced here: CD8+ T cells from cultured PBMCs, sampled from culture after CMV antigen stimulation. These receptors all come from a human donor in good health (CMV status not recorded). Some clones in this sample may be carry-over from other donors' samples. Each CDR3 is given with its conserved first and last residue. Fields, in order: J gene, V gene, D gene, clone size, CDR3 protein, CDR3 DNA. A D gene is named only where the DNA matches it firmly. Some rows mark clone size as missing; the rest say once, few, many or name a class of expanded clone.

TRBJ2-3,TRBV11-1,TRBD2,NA,CASSETLAGATDTQYF,TGTGCCAGCAGCGAGACCTTGGCGGGAGCCACAGATACGCAGTATTTT
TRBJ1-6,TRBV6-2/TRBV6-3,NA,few,CASIFRHTGDSPLHF,TGTGCCAGCATTTTCAGACACACGGGGGATTCACCCCTCCACTTT
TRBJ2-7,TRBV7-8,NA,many,CASSPPGRGSYEQYF,TGTGCCAGCAGCCCGCCGGGACGGGGATCCTACGAGCAGTACTTC
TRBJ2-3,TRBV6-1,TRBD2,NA,CARSPLAGGTDTQYF,TGTGCCAGAAGTCCCCTAGCGGGAGGAACAGATACGCAGTATTTT
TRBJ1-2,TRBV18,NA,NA,CASSPTSGGNGYTF,TGTGCCAGCTCACCAACATCCGGGGGAAATGGCTACACCTTC
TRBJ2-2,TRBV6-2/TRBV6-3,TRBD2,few,CASSYGAGEGTGELFF,TGTGCCAGCAGTTACGGGGCGGGAGAGGGCACCGGGGAGCTGTTTTTT
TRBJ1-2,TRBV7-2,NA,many,CASSLGGRTNYGYTF,TGTGCCAGCAGCTTAGGCGGGAGAACTAACTATGGCTACACCTTC
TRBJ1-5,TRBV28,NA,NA,CASSYREARQPQHF,TGTGCCAGCAGTTACAGGGAGGCACGACAGCCCCAGCATTTT
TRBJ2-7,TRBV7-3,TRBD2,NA,CASSLIAGSSYEQYF,TGTGCCAGCAGCCTTATAGCGGGGAGCTCCTACGAGCAGTACTTC
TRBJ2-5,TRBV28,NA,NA,CASSFFGWGGETQYF,TGTGCCAGCAGTTTCTTTGGTTGGGGCGGCGAGACCCAGTACTTC
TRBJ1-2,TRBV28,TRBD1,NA,CASSSSTGGDYGYTF,TGTGCCAGCAGTTCCTCTACAGGGGGCGACTATGGCTACACCTTC
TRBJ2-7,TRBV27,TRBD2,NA,CASRSGLAGKRGGHEQYF,TGTGCCAGCAGATCAGGACTAGCGGGAAAGCGGGGTGGCCACGAGCAGTACTTC
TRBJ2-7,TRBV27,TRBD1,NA,CASKRGHYEQYF,TGTGCCAGCAAAAGGGGGCACTACGAGCAGTACTTC
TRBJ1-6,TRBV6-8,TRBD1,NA,CASSVGTDYRDSPLHF,TGTGCCAGCAGTGTGGGGACAGACTATAGGGATTCACCCCTCCACTTT
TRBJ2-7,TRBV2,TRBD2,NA,CARSKGTTSYEQYF,TGTGCCAGATCTAAGGGGACTACCTCCTACGAGCAGTACTTC
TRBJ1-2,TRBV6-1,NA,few,CASSYPGVSNYGYTF,TGTGCCAGCAGCTATCCAGGGGTCAGCAACTATGGCTACACCTTC
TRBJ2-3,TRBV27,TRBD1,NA,CAISQGASSTDTQYF,TGTGCCATCTCACAGGGGGCGAGTAGCACAGATACGCAGTATTTT
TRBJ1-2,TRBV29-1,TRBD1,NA,CSVEDPGTVGDNYGYTF,TGCAGCGTTGAAGATCCCGGGACAGTTGGGGATAACTATGGCTACACCTTC
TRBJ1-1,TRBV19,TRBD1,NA,CASPGTGGMNTEAFF,TGTGCCAGTCCCGGGACAGGGGGGATGAACACTGAAGCTTTCTTT
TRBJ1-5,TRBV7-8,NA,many,CASSFFNQPQHF,TGTGCCAGCAGCTTTTTCAATCAGCCCCAGCATTTT
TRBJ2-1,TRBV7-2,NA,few,CASSLRTPGDNEQFF,TGTGCCAGCAGCCTAAGGACCCCCGGGGACAATGAGCAGTTCTTC
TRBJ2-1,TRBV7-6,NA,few,CASSLGRDTDNEQFF,TGTGCCAGCAGCTTAGGGCGGGACACTGACAATGAGCAGTTCTTC
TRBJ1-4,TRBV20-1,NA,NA,CSARDSGKATNEKLFF,TGCAGTGCTAGGGACTCAGGGAAGGCAACTAATGAAAAACTGTTTTTT
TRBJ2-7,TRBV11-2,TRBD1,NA,CASSLRQGAYDEQYF,TGTGCCAGCAGCCTCCGACAGGGGGCCTACGACGAGCAGTACTTC
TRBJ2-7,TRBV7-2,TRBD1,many,CASSSQRGPSYEQYF,TGTGCCAGCAGCTCCCAGAGGGGGCCGTCCTACGAGCAGTACTTC
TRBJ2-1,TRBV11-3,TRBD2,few,CASSTGLAGEYNEQFF,TGTGCCAGCAGCACGGGACTAGCGGGAGAATACAATGAGCAGTTCTTC
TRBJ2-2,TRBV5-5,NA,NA,CASSFSTAQNTGELFF,TGTGCCAGCAGCTTTTCCACGGCGCAGAACACCGGGGAGCTGTTTTTT
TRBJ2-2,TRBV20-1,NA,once,CSAMGNRKSGELFF,TGCAGTGCTATGGGCAACCGGAAGTCCGGGGAGCTGTTTTTT
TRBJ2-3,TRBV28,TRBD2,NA,CASSWGLAVNTDTQYF,TGTGCCAGCAGTTGGGGACTAGCGGTTAACACAGATACGCAGTATTTT
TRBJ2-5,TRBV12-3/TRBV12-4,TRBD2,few,CASSPYVAGDQETQYF,TGTGCCAGCAGCCCTTATGTAGCGGGGGACCAAGAGACCCAGTACTTC
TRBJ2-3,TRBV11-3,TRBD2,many,CASSSGGSTDTQYF,TGTGCCAGCAGCTCGGGGGGAAGCACAGATACGCAGTATTTT
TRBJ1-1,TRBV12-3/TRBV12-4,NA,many,CASSVDWGSEAFF,TGTGCCAGCAGTGTGGATTGGGGGAGTGAAGCTTTCTTT
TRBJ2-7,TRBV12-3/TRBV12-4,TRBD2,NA,CASSPRLAGVSYEQYF,TGTGCCAGCAGTCCTAGACTAGCGGGGGTCTCCTACGAGCAGTACTTC
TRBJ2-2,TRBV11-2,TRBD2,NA,CASSLLAGGDTGELFF,TGTGCCAGCAGCTTATTAGCGGGGGGGGACACCGGGGAGCTGTTTTTT
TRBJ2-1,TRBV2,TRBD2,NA,CASSEWVRVAGDSYNEQFF,TGTGCCAGCAGTGAGTGGGTGCGGGTAGCGGGAGACTCCTACAATGAGCAGTTCTTC
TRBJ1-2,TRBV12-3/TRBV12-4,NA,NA,CASSPPGGYTF,TGTGCCAGCAGTCCCCCGGGAGGCTACACCTTC
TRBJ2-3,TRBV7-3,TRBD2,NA,CASSLNELAEDTQYF,TGTGCCAGCAGCTTAAATGAACTAGCGGAAGATACGCAGTATTTT
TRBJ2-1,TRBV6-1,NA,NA,CASSATSYNEQFF,TGTGCCAGCAGTGCCACCTCCTACAATGAGCAGTTCTTC
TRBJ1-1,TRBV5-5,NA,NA,CASSLVDSADTEAFF,TGTGCCAGCAGCTTGGTGGACAGTGCGGACACTGAAGCTTTCTTT
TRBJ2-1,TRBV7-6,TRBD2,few,CASSFRGRNEQFF,TGTGCCAGCAGCTTTCGCGGGAGAAATGAGCAGTTCTTC
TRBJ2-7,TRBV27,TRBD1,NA,CASSLLDRDHEQYF,TGTGCCAGCAGTTTACTGGACAGGGACCACGAGCAGTACTTC
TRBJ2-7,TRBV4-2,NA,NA,CASSQEVSYEQYF,TGTGCCAGCAGCCAAGAGGTGTCCTACGAGCAGTACTTC
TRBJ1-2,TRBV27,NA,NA,CASSPNRTPIYGYTF,TGTGCCAGCAGTCCTAATCGAACCCCCATCTATGGCTACACCTTC
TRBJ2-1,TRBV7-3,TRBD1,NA,CASSLSGTGYNEQFF,TGTGCCAGCAGCTTAAGTGGGACAGGGTACAATGAGCAGTTCTTC
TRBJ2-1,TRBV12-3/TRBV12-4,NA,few,CASSLGTILNEQFF,TGTGCCAGCAGTTTAGGGACTATCCTCAATGAGCAGTTCTTC
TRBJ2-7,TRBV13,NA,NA,CASSRVGDGYEQYF,TGTGCCAGCAGCCGGGTGGGAGATGGCTACGAGCAGTACTTC